Below are 10 T cell receptor beta chains sequenced from a single sample in a study of blood T cells in healthy people across ages. A second PCR, run for roughly 7 to 12 cycles, used a sample-barcoded 5' primer plus a J-beta primer mix. TCRdb reanalysed the 5' RACE reads using MiXCR and keeps one entry per CDR3 protein. The sample contains about 800,000 distinct CDR3 sequences, approximately 25% of which appear only once. The same specimen was also included in a second study, on T cells of mothers and their children.

The sequenced material came from blood. The receptors originated from a boy aged 5-17 years in good health.

The chain combines TRBV29-1 with TRBJ1-1; 7 bases are shared with TRBD1. The germline CDR1 and CDR2 sequences are SQVTM and ANQGSEA. Losses at the gene ends were 4 bases for V and 0 bases for J; bases not matched to a gene: 2. The length of the CDR3 is 13 residues. CDR3 nucleotides: TGCAGCGTTGCCGGGACAGTGAACACTGAAGCTTTCTTT. Protein: CSVAGTVNTEAFF.

The genes are TRBV12-3 or TRBV12-4 and TRBJ1-1; weak D call: TRBD1 (5 bases). This CDR3 comprises 12 residues. The V gene lost 1 base and the J gene lost 10 bases, with 10 bases spanning the gap. The CDR3 DNA reads TGTGCCAGCAGTTTAGACGGAGGGACAGCTTTCTTT. Its protein product is CASSLDGGTAFF.

This clonotype came up a few times. This sequence joins TRBV20-1 and TRBJ2-7, with a possible D match to TRBD1 (6 bases). Trimming cost V 0 bases and J 5 bases, with 17 bases left between them. The length of the CDR3 is 15 residues. The germline V gene encodes CDR1 DFQATT and CDR2 SNEGSKA (reference sequence). CDR3 sequence (DNA): TGCAGTGCTAGAGATCCCGGTTGGGGGACAAACGAGCAGTACTTC. Protein sequence: CSARDPGWGTNEQYF.

This clonotype was detected only a few times. Here the CDR3 reads CASSYFRGDGVKLFF. CDR3 coding DNA: TGTGCCAGCAGTTACTTTAGGGGCGACGGGGTAAAACTGTTTTTT. The chain joins TRBV6-5 to TRBJ1-4, with D possibly TRBD1 on 5 matching bases. The germline V gene encodes CDR1 MNHEY and CDR2 SVGAGI. This CDR3 comprises 15 residues. V dropped 1 base and J dropped 10 bases, with 16 bases sitting between them.

The gene calls are TRBV20-1 and TRBJ2-4, with TRBD1 identical over 7 bases. This CDR3 region has 17 residues. Germline-derived CDR1 and CDR2 are DFQATT and SNEGSKA (reference sequence). V was pared by 1 base and J by 0 bases, with 9 bases of the junction left unmatched. The CDR3 here is CSARARDRALAKNIQYF. The CDR3 region has the DNA TGCAGTGCTAGAGCCCGGGACAGAGCCCTAGCCAAAAACATTCAGTACTTC.

This clonotype was picked up a small number of times. The genes are TRBV30 and TRBJ1-1; D call uncertain. V was cut by 0 bases and J by 3 bases, with 2 bases left in between. The CDR3 has 11 residues. Germline values: CDR1 GTSNPN, CDR2 SVGIG (reference sequence). The CDR3 nucleotides read TGTGCCTGGAGTGTAGACACTGAAGCTTTCTTT. Amino acids: CAWSVDTEAFF.

This clonotype was found many times. The chain couples TRBV20-1 to TRBJ1-1, with a possible D match to TRBD1 (5 bases). Trimming took off 5 bases at V and 1 base at J, with 11 bases between the two ends. CDR1 is DFQATT, CDR2 SNEGSKA, per germline (reference sequence). CDR3 length: 13 amino acids. For the CDR3, the DNA is TGCAGTGCTTCAGGGCCCTCGAACACTGAAGCTTTCTTT. Residues: CSASGPSNTEAFF.

CDR3 sequence: CSVGTSGGRGETQYF. The DNA of the CDR3 is TGCAGCGTTGGGACTAGCGGGGGCCGAGGGGAGACCCAGTACTTC. V usage is TRBV29-1 and J usage is TRBJ2-5, with 13 bases identical to TRBD2. The V and J ends lost 4 bases and 5 bases, in that order; junction bases with no gene match: 7. Per the germline V gene, CDR1 is SQVTM and CDR2 is ANQGSEA. The CDR3 runs 15 residues. Filled out from reference TRBV29-1 and TRBJ2-5, the complete variable domain reads SAVISQKPSRDICQRGTSLTIQCQVDSQVTMMFWYRQQPGQSLTLIATANQGSEATYESGFVIDKFPISRPNLTFSTLTVSNMSPEDSSIYLCSVGTSGGRGETQYFGPGTRLLVL.

The sample holds a few counts of this clonotype. The chain carries TRBV6-1 and TRBJ2-3; D may correspond to TRBD1 or TRBD2 (5 bases each). This CDR3 comprises 14 residues. The V end was cut by 5 bases, the J end by 2 bases, with 11 bases between. Germline CDR1 is MNHNS and CDR2 is SASEGT. CDR3 bases: TGTGCCAGCAGTCGGGACGGGGTCACAGATACGCAGTATTTT. Translating gives CASSRDGVTDTQYF.

This clonotype came up a few times. The chain has TRBV10-3 and TRBJ1-2; perhaps TRBD1 as D (6 bases). The ends were cut back, 7 bases at V and 3 bases at J, with 15 bases in the middle. The CDR3 is made up of 14 amino acids. Germline CDR1 reads ENHRY; CDR2 reads SYGVKD. Here the CDR3 DNA reads TGTGCCATCAAGGAGGTACAGGGCCACTATGGCTACACCTTC. Translating it yields CAIKEVQGHYGYTF.